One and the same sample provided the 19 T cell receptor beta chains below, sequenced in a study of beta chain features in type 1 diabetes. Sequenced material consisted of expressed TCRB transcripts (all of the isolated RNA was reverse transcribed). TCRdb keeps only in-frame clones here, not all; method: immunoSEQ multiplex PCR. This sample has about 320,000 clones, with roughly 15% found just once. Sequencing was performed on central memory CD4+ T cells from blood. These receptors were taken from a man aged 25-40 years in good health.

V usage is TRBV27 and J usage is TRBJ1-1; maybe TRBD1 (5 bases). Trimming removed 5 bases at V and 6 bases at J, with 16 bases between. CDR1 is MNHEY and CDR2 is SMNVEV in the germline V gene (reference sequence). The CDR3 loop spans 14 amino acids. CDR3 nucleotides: TGTGCCAGCAGTCCAGCCGGCAGGGTACCTGAAGCTTTCTTT. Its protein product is CASSPAGRVPEAFF.

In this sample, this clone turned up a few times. CDR3 region: CAISQDKGNGGYTF. The CDR3 DNA reads TGTGCCATCAGTCAGGACAAGGGGAACGGAGGCTACACCTTC. The chain recombines TRBV10-3 with TRBJ1-2; D is perhaps TRBD1 (5 bases). V shed 5 bases and J shed 8 bases, with 18 bases lying between them. Germline V gene lookup returns CDR1 ENHRY and CDR2 SYGVKD. The CDR3 loop spans 14 amino acids.

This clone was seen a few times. CDR3 nucleotides: TGTGCCAGCAGTTTTTTACAGGGGACAGATACGCAGTATTTT. Translated, it gives CASSFLQGTDTQYF. The J gene is TRBJ2-3, the V gene TRBV7-9; 7 nucleotides line up with TRBD1. The CDR3 runs 14 residues. Germline V gene sequence: CDR1 SEHNR, CDR2 FQNEAQ (reference sequence). The ends lost 6 bases at V and 3 bases at J; junction bases unmatched: 6.

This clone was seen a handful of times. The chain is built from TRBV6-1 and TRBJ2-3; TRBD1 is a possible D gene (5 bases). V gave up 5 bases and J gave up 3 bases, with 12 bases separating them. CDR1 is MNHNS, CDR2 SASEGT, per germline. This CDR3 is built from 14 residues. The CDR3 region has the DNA TGTGCCAGCAGTCAAGGGGTGGCGACAGATACGCAGTATTTT. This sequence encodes CASSQGVATDTQYF.

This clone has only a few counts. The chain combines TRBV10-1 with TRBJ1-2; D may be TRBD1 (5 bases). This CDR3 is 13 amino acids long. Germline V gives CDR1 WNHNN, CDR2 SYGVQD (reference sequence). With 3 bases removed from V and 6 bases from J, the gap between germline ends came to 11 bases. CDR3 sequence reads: CASSEGREDGYTF. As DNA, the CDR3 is TGCGCCAGCAGTGAAGGCAGGGAGGATGGCTACACCTTC.

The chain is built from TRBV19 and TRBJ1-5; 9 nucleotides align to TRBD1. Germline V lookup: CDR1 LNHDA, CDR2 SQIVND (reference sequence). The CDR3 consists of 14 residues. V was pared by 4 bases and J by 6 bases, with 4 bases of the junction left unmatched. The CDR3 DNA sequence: TGTGCCAGTAGTAACACAGGGGGCGGTCAGCCCCAGCATTTT. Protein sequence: CASSNTGGGQPQHF.

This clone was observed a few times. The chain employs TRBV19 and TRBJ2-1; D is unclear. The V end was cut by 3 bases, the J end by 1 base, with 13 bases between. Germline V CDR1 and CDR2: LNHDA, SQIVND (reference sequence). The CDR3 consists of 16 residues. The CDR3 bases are TGTGCCAGTAGTATGCTGGCAGGACCGTCCTACAATGAGCAGTTCTTC. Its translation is CASSMLAGPSYNEQFF.

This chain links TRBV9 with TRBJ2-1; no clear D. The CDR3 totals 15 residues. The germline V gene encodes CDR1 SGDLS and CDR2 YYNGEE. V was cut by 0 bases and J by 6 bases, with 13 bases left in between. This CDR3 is CASSVGATTINEQFF. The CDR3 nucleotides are TGTGCCAGCAGCGTAGGGGCAACTACGATCAATGAGCAGTTCTTC.

CDR3 residues: CARLGQGEKLFF. The CDR3 bases are TGTGCCCGACTAGGACAGGGAGAAAAACTGTTTTTT. The chain uses TRBV30 and TRBJ1-4; 8 bases line up with TRBD1. With 8 bases clipped from V and 8 bases from J, the junction kept 7 bases outside the gene matches. Germline loops: CDR1 GTSNPN, CDR2 SVGIG (reference sequence). The CDR3 sequence is 12 residues long.

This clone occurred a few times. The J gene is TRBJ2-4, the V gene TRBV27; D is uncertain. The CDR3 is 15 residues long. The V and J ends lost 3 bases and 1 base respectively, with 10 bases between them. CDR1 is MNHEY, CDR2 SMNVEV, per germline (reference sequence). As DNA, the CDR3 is TGTGCCAGCAGTTTTGGTGGCCTGGCCAAAAACATTCAGTACTTC. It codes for CASSFGGLAKNIQYF.

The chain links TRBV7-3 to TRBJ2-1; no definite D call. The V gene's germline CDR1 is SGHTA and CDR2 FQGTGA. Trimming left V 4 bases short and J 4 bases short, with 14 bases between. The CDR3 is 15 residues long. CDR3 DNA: TGTGCCAGCAGCTCCCTTTCTCTGCAGTACAATGAGCAGTTCTTC. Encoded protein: CASSSLSLQYNEQFF.

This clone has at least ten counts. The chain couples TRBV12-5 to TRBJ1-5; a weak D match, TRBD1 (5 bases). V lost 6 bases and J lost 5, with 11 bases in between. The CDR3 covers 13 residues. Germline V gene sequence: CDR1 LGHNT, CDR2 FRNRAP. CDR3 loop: CASGPRDDQPQHF. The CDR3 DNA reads TGTGCTAGTGGCCCCAGGGATGATCAGCCCCAGCATTTT.

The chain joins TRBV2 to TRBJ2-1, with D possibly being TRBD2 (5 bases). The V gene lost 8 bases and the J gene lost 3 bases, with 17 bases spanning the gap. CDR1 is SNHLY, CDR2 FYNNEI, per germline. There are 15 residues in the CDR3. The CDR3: CASRITREHYNEQFF. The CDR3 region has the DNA TGTGCCAGCCGAATTACTAGGGAACACTACAATGAGCAGTTCTTC.

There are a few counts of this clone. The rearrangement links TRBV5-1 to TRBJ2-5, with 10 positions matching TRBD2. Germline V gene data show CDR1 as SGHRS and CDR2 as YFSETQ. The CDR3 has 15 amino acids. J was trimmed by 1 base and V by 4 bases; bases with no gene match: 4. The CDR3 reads CASSRSGGFQETQYF. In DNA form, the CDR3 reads TGCGCCAGCAGCCGTAGCGGGGGGTTCCAAGAGACCCAGTACTTC.

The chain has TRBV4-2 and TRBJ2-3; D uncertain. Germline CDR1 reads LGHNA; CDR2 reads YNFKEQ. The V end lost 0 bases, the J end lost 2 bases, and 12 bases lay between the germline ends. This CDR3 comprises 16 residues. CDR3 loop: CASSQEELLNTDTQYF. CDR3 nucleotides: TGTGCCAGCAGCCAAGAAGAGCTGCTAAACACAGATACGCAGTATTTT.

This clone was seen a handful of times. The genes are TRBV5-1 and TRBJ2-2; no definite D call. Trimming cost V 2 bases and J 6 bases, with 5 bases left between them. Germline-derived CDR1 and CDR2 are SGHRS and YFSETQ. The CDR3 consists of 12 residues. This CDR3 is CASSLPPGELFF. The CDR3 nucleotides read TGCGCCAGCAGCTTACCGCCCGGGGAGCTGTTTTTT.

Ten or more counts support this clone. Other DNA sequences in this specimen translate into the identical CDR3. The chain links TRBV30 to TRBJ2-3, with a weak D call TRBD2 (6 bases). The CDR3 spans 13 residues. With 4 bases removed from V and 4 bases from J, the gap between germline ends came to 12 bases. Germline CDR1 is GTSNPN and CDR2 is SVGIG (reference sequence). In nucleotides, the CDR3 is TGTGCCTGGACTCAGCGGAGGGCAGATACGCAGTATTTT. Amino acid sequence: CAWTQRRADTQYF.

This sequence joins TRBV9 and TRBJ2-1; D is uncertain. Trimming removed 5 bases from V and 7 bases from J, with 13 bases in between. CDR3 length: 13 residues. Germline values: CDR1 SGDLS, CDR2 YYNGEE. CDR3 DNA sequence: TGTGCCAGCAGTTACTGGGCAGAAAATGAGCAGTTCTTC. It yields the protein CASSYWAENEQFF.

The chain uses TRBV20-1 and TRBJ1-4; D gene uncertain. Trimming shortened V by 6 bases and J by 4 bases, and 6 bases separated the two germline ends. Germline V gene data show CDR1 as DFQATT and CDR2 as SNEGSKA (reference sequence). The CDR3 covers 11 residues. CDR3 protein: CSALFNEKLFF. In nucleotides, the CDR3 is TGCAGTGCCCTGTTTAATGAAAAACTGTTTTTT.